The present T cell receptor (beta chain) was sequenced within a study of early T cells in non-severe SARS-CoV-2 infection. This clonotype was found many times. TCRdb redid the calling of the 5' RACE reads with MiXCR, one entry per CDR3 protein. The sample carries roughly 30,000 distinct CDR3 sequences, under 6% recorded once. Germline V gene sequence: CDR1 LGHNA, CDR2 YNFKEQ. CDR3 size: 15 residues. Losses at the gene ends were 0 bases for V and 6 bases for J; bases not matched to a gene: 1. The chain combines TRBV4-2 with TRBJ1-4; TRBD1 aligns across 10 bases. The origin of this receptor is an adult who was a healthcare worker with PCR-confirmed SARS-CoV-2 infection or an uninfected control (not recorded which). The specimen sequenced was whole blood. The CDR3 DNA reads TGTGCCAGCAGCCAAGAAGGGACAGGGGATGAAAAACTGTTTTTT. Protein product: CASSQEGTGDEKLFF.